These 29 T cell receptor beta chains share one sample of origin, sequenced in a study of yellow fever vaccine responses in identical twins. TCRdb re-derived calls from the RT-PCR reads in MiXCR, one entry per CDR3 protein. The sample records 9,500 to 13,000 distinct CDR3 sequences, approximately 87% being singletons. The specimen comprised T cells from blood (PBMCs), unsorted or a sorted subset (not recorded which), sampled before or after yellow fever vaccination (not recorded which). The receptors were sampled from a young woman who received the yellow fever vaccine.

The V call is TRBV11-2, the J call TRBJ2-7; no definite D call. The V gene's germline CDR1 is SGHAT and CDR2 FQNNGV. There are 16 residues in the CDR3. V dropped 3 bases and J dropped 0 bases, with 15 bases sitting between them. CDR3 loop: CASSLRWWADSYEQYF. In nucleotides, the CDR3 is TGTGCCAGCAGCTTGAGGTGGTGGGCAGACTCCTACGAGCAGTACTTC. The whole variable domain, filled in from reference TRBV11-2 and TRBJ2-7, reads EAGVAQSPRYKIIEKRQSVAFWCNPISGHATLYWYQQILGQGPKLLIQFQNNGVVDDSQLPKDRFSAERLKGVDSTLKIQPAKLEDSAVYLCASSLRWWADSYEQYFGPGTRLTVT.

V and J are TRBV10-3 and TRBJ1-2; perhaps TRBD1 as D (5 bases). Germline V CDR1 and CDR2: ENHRY, SYGVKD. The CDR3 is 13 residues long. V lost 4 bases to trimming and J lost 5 bases, with 11 bases between them. The CDR3 sequence: CAISGGREYGYTF. CDR3 coding DNA: TGTGCCATCAGTGGTGGCAGGGAATATGGCTACACCTTC.

This sequence joins TRBV11-1 and TRBJ2-2; a possible D gene is TRBD2 (6 bases). Germline V gene lookup returns CDR1 SGHAT and CDR2 FQDESV (reference sequence). Trimming removed 2 bases from V and 0 bases from J, with 16 bases in between. This CDR3 spans 18 amino acids. CDR3 sequence: CASSLNGGIAPNTGELFF. Here the CDR3 DNA reads TGTGCCAGCAGCTTAAACGGGGGAATAGCGCCGAACACCGGGGAGCTGTTTTTT.

J is TRBJ1-1 and V is TRBV7-2; possible D gene TRBD1, 5 bases. Trimming removed 5 bases at V and 4 bases at J, with 17 bases between. The CDR3 spans 15 residues. Germline loops: CDR1 SGHTA, CDR2 FQGNSA. Here the CDR3 reads CASSPLASGGTEAFF. DNA of the CDR3: TGTGCCAGCAGCCCCCTGGCTTCGGGGGGCACTGAAGCTTTCTTT.

The rearrangement joins TRBV28 to TRBJ1-1; no definite D call. In germline, CDR1 is MDHEN, CDR2 SYDVKM. The CDR3 consists of 11 residues. V shed 9 bases and J shed 1 base, with 6 bases lying between them. As DNA, the CDR3 is TGTGCCAGTGGTAGGAACACTGAAGCTTTCTTT. Protein product: CASGRNTEAFF.

This clonotype was observed a single time. The chain links TRBV14 to TRBJ2-3; perhaps TRBD1 as D (5 bases). Germline CDR1 and CDR2: SGHDN and FVKESK. This CDR3 has 15 amino acids. With 2 bases removed from V and 1 base from J, the gap between germline ends came to 10 bases. CDR3 in amino acids: CASSQIEGGTDTQYF. In DNA form, the CDR3 reads TGTGCCAGCAGCCAAATCGAAGGGGGCACAGATACGCAGTATTTT.

This sequence joins TRBV5-1 and TRBJ2-1; no reliable D call. Germline V gene data show CDR1 as SGHRS and CDR2 as YFSETQ. V dropped 5 bases and J dropped 0 bases, with 6 bases sitting between them. This CDR3 contains 13 residues. CDR3 in amino acids: CASRPRSYNEQFF. DNA for the CDR3: TGCGCCAGCAGACCCCGCTCCTACAATGAGCAGTTCTTC.

The chain links TRBV29-1 to TRBJ2-1, with 8 bases aligning to TRBD2. Germline CDR1 is SQVTM and CDR2 is ANQGSEA. The CDR3 consists of 14 residues. The junction had 13 bases not matched to a gene; V was cut back by 6 bases and J by 9 bases. The chain's CDR3 is CSVEMTSEPLEQFF. DNA for the CDR3: TGCAGCGTGGAGATGACTAGCGAGCCTCTTGAGCAGTTCTTC.

For the CDR3, the DNA is TGTGCCAGCAGTCTCCAGGGACAGGGAGGGTTGGAGTACTTC. This translates into CASSLQGQGGLEYF. This chain uses TRBV28 with TRBJ2-7, with 9 positions matching TRBD1. Trimming took 5 bases from V and 11 from J; bases not matched to a gene: 13. Looked up from germline, CDR1 is MDHEN and CDR2 is SYDVKM. The CDR3 has 14 amino acids.

J is TRBJ1-5 and V is TRBV9; D gene unclear. Germline V lookup: CDR1 SGDLS, CDR2 YYNGEE. The CDR3 length is 13 residues. V was clipped by 0 bases and J by 4 bases, with 5 bases between them. CDR3 amino acids: CASSVATNQPQHF. Here the CDR3 DNA reads TGTGCCAGCAGCGTAGCTACGAATCAGCCCCAGCATTTT.

The chain joins TRBV12-3 or TRBV12-4 to TRBJ2-1; TRBD2 agrees at 11 bases. V lost 6 bases to trimming and J lost 6 bases; unmatched junction nucleotides: 7. The CDR3 is made up of 15 amino acids. As DNA, the CDR3 is TGTGCCAGCAGAACTAAGACTAGCGGGGCCAATGAGCAGTTCTTC. It yields the protein CASRTKTSGANEQFF.

The V gene is TRBV18, the J gene TRBJ2-1; D gene uncertain. V was clipped by 6 bases and J by 9 bases, with 15 bases between them. Germline lookup yields CDR1 KGHSH and CDR2 LQKENI. The CDR3 extends over 13 amino acids. The CDR3 loop reads CASSLGPHPEQFF. In DNA, the CDR3 is TGTGCCAGCTCCCTAGGACCCCATCCTGAGCAGTTCTTC.

This chain uses TRBV6-1 with TRBJ2-5; 10 bases fit TRBD1. The length of the CDR3 is 15 residues. The J segment lost 2 bases and the V segment lost 3 bases, leaving 3 bases of the junction unmatched. CDR1 is MNHNS and CDR2 is SASEGT in the germline V gene. CDR3 in amino acids: CASSDRDRGQETQYF. The CDR3 nucleotides read TGTGCCAGCAGTGATCGGGACAGGGGTCAAGAGACCCAGTACTTC.

This chain uses TRBV7-9 with TRBJ1-1; D unclear. The V gene's germline CDR1 is SEHNR and CDR2 FQNEAQ (reference sequence). Between the trimmed V and J ends, which lost 7 bases and 4 bases, there was a span of 13 bases. This CDR3 is 13 amino acids long. The CDR3 reads CASNTPWGTEAFF. The CDR3 coding sequence is TGTGCCAGCAACACACCCTGGGGCACTGAAGCTTTCTTT.

The V call is TRBV14, the J call TRBJ2-5, with 7 bases aligning to TRBD2. V was pared by 5 bases and J by 5 bases, with 14 bases of the junction left unmatched. Germline V gene sequence: CDR1 SGHDN, CDR2 FVKESK. The CDR3 runs 16 residues. CDR3 protein: CASSGRGVVYRETQYF. CDR3 in DNA: TGTGCCAGCAGCGGCCGGGGGGTCGTTTATCGTGAGACCCAGTACTTC.

This clonotype was seen only once. V usage is TRBV24-1 and J usage is TRBJ1-5, with D hard to call. The CDR3 extends over 13 amino acids. Germline CDR1 KGHDR, CDR2 SFDVKD. Trimming removed 5 bases at V and 5 bases at J, with 9 bases between. The CDR3 reads CATSAATYQPQHF. Written as DNA, the CDR3 is TGTGCCACCAGTGCTGCCACATATCAGCCCCAGCATTTT.

The V and J genes are TRBV25-1 and TRBJ1-2, with 8 nucleotides matching TRBD1. The CDR3 totals 15 residues. Germline-derived CDR1 and CDR2 are MGHDK and SYGVNS. Germline trimming cut 6 bases from V and 5 bases from J; bases unmatched to any gene: 11. The CDR3 DNA reads as TGTGCCAGCAGAGAGACAGGGGATTTCTTATATGGCTACACCTTC. This translates into CASRETGDFLYGYTF.

The chain has TRBV2 and TRBJ2-3, with D possibly being TRBD2 (5 bases). Between the trimmed V and J ends, which lost 3 bases and 0 bases, there was a span of 10 bases. The CDR3 is 15 amino acids. Germline-derived CDR1 and CDR2 are SNHLY and FYNNEI. The CDR3 sequence is CASSEVGGSTDTQYF. For the CDR3, the DNA is TGTGCCAGCAGTGAGGTCGGCGGGAGCACAGATACGCAGTATTTT.

V gene TRBV28 combines with J gene TRBJ2-1; D is unclear. CDR1 and CDR2 from the germline V gene are MDHEN and SYDVKM. Trimming cost V 3 bases and J 4 bases, with 4 bases left between them. The CDR3 runs to 12 residues. CDR3 in amino acids: CASSLGYNEQFF. CDR3 in DNA: TGTGCCAGCAGTTTGGGATACAATGAGCAGTTCTTC.

The chain couples TRBV7-9 to TRBJ2-7; D is unresolved. V was trimmed by 4 bases and J by 3 bases, leaving 7 bases between them. This CDR3 has 12 residues. Germline V gives CDR1 SEHNR, CDR2 FQNEAQ (reference sequence). This CDR3 is CASSSRLYEQYF. CDR3 in DNA: TGTGCCAGCAGCTCACGACTCTACGAGCAGTACTTC.

The chain couples TRBV13 to TRBJ1-5, with D possibly TRBD1 on 6 matching bases. V was shortened by 5 bases and J by 3 bases, with 11 bases between the two germline ends. Germline V gene lookup returns CDR1 PRHDT and CDR2 FYEKMQ (reference sequence). The CDR3 covers 14 residues. The DNA of the CDR3 is TGTGCCAGCAGCCAGGACAGCACCAATCAGCCCCAGCATTTT. Protein sequence: CASSQDSTNQPQHF. Complete variable domain (other parts from reference TRBV13 and TRBJ1-5): AAGVIQSPRHLIKEKRETATLKCYPIPRHDTVYWYQQGPGQDPQFLISFYEKMQSDKGSIPDRFSAQQFSDYHSELNMSSLELGDSALYFCASSQDSTNQPQHFGDGTRLSIL.

The V call is TRBV7-2, the J call TRBJ1-5; D might be TRBD1 (6 bases). CDR3 length equals 15 residues. In germline, CDR1 is SGHTA, CDR2 FQGNSA. Trimming left V 5 bases short and J 6 bases short, with 17 bases between. The CDR3 is CASSPSWGGGQPQHF. The DNA of the CDR3 is TGTGCCAGCAGCCCCTCTTGGGGAGGGGGTCAGCCCCAGCATTTT.

The chain combines TRBV20-1 with TRBJ2-1, with no clear D. The CDR3 spans 11 residues. Germline lookup yields CDR1 DFQATT and CDR2 SNEGSKA (reference sequence). Trimming shortened V by 1 base and J by 3 bases, and 1 base separated the two germline ends. This CDR3 is CSARVYNEQFF. The DNA for the CDR3 is TGCAGTGCTAGAGTCTACAATGAGCAGTTCTTC.

The chain is built from TRBV4-2 and TRBJ1-2, with TRBD1 as a possible D gene (5 bases). The CDR3 sequence is 14 residues long. CDR1 and CDR2 (germline): LGHNA, YNFKEQ. V was shortened by 0 bases and J by 5 bases, with 10 bases between the two germline ends. CDR3 sequence (DNA): TGTGCCAGCAGCCAAGATCGACAGAGGTATGGCTACACCTTC. Protein product: CASSQDRQRYGYTF.

The V and J genes are TRBV7-2 and TRBJ2-1; D unclear. This CDR3 contains 15 residues. CDR1 and CDR2 from the germline V gene are SGHTA and FQGNSA. The V gene lost 0 bases and the J gene lost 2 bases, with 8 bases spanning the gap. The CDR3 protein is CASSLAGGTYNEQFF. The CDR3 DNA reads TGTGCCAGCAGCTTAGCTGGCGGAACCTACAATGAGCAGTTCTTC. The complete variable domain, with remaining parts taken from reference TRBV7-2 and TRBJ2-1, reads GAGVSQSPSNKVTEKGKDVELRCDPISGHTALYWYRQSLGQGLEFLIYFQGNSAPDKSGLPSDRFSAERTGGSVSTLTIQRTQQEDSAVYLCASSLAGGTYNEQFFGPGTRLTVL.

J is TRBJ1-1 and V is TRBV5-1; 7 nucleotides line up with TRBD1. CDR3 length: 16 residues. The trim removed 4 bases at V and 5 bases at J, leaving 14 bases unmatched. Germline assignment: CDR1 SGHRS and CDR2 YFSETQ. The CDR3 DNA reads as TGCGCCAGCAGCCAAGAGACAGGGTCGCTGGGGACTGAAGCTTTCTTT. This encodes CASSQETGSLGTEAFF.

The chain uses TRBV4-1 and TRBJ2-7; D perhaps matches TRBD2 (5 bases). The CDR3 is 14 residues long. Germline CDR1 MGHRA, CDR2 YSYEKL. V was clipped by 1 base and J by 0 bases, with 7 bases between them. The CDR3 sequence is CASSQGRDSYEQYF. The CDR3 DNA sequence: TGCGCCAGCAGCCAAGGCCGGGACTCCTACGAGCAGTACTTC.

This chain links TRBV29-1 with TRBJ2-7, with TRBD1 as a possible D gene (5 bases). The CDR3 extends over 11 amino acids. Germline V CDR1 and CDR2: SQVTM, ANQGSEA. Trimming took off 3 bases at V and 7 bases at J, with 10 bases between the two ends. CDR3 sequence reads: CSVEGPFEQYF. In nucleotides, the CDR3 is TGCAGCGTTGAGGGGCCGTTTGAGCAGTACTTC.

The rearrangement joins TRBV12-3 or TRBV12-4 to TRBJ2-3, with D unclear. The V gene lost 2 bases and the J gene lost 6 bases, with 15 bases spanning the gap. The CDR3 extends over 15 amino acids. The CDR3 sequence is CASSLKAVPGDTQYF. The CDR3 nucleotides read TGTGCCAGCAGTTTAAAGGCCGTCCCGGGTGATACGCAGTATTTT.